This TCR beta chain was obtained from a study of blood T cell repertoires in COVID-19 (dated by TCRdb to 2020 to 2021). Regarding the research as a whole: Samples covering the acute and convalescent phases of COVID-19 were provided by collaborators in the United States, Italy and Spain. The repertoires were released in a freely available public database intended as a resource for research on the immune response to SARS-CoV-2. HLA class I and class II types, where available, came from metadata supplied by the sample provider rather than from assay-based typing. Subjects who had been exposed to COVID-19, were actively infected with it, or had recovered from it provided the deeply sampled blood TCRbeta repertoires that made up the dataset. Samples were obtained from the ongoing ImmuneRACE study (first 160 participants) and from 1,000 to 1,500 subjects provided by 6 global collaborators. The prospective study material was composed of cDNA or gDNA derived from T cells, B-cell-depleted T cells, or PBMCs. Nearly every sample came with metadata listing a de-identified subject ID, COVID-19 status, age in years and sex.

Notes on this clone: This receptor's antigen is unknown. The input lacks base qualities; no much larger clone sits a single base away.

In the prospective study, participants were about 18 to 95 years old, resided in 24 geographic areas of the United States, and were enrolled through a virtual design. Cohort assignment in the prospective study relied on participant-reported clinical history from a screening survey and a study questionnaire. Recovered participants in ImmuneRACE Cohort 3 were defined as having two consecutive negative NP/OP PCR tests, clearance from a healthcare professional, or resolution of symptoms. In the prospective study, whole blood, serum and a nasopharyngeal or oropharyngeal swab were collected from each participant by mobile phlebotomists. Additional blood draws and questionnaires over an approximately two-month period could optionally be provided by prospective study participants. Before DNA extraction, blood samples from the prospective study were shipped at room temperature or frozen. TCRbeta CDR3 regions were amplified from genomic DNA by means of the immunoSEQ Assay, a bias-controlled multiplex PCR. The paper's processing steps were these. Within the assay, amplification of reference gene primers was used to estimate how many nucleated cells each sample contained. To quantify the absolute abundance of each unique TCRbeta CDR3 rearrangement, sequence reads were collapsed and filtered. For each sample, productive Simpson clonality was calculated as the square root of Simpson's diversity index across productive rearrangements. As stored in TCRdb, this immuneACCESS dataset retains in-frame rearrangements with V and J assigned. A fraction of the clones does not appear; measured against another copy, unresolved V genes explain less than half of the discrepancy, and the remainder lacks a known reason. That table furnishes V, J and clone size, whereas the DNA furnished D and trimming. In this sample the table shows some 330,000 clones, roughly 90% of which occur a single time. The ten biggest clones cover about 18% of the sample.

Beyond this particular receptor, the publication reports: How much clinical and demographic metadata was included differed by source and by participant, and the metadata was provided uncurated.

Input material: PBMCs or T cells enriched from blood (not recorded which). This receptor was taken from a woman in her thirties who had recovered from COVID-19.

The DNA reads as follows: TGTGCCAGCAGCTCCGCGGACAGGTTGTACGGCTACACCTTC. Its protein reads: CASSSADRLYGYTF. The receptor chain draws on TRBV7-8 and TRBJ1-2, with 7 bases in between that match TRBD1. V and J are trimmed by 4 bases and 8 bases, and the gene matches miss 10 bases of the junction. CDR1 SGHVS and CDR2 FQNEAQ are derived from the germline V gene. Measured from the cysteine to the phenylalanine, the CDR3 is 14 residues long. The entry retains the CDR3 DNA only, 42 bases that are in frame from base 1.